The following is a T cell receptor beta chain sequence with its context. No antigen is known for it. Base qualities were left out, and no much larger clone turns up one base away. In the ophthalmopathy patients, disease was moderately to severely active, with a Clinical Activity Score of 3 or more, a NOSPECS grade of 4 or more, and a duration of less than 3 months. The study excluded patients with uncontrolled infections, other autoimmune diseases, pregnancy or lactation. Diagnoses were based on clinical symptoms, serum thyroxine and TRAb, thyroid ultrasound and orbital computed tomography. PBMCs were separated from roughly 9.3 ml of fresh peripheral blood using Ficoll-Paque density gradient centrifugation. Trizol reagent was used to extract total RNA, and RNA quality was then checked on an Agilent 2100 Bioanalyzer. TCR beta CDR3 regions were amplified from RNA transcripts. For the first round of RT-PCR on the TCR CDR3, the HTBI primer set was used together with the Qiagen OneStep RT-PCR kit. A second multiplex PCR round built the libraries, followed by size selection and purification. Libraries were sequenced paired-end with 100 bp reads on an Illumina HiSeq2000. In the original analysis: SOAPnuke was used to process the raw data, removing reads that contained adapters or uncalled bases, had a mean Phred below 15, or lacked an exact match to the constant primer or identifier. COPE v1.2.5 was used to merge high-quality paired reads, and clonotypes were defined as unique nucleotide sequences. MiTCR v1.1 was used to align the clonotypes against IMGT TRBV, TRBD and TRBJ reference segments. Only V-J combinations with frequency above 0.0001, covering 99% to 99.2% of repertoires, were analysed. The TCS score was defined as the ratio of F50 (clonal expansion) to E x V (chaos), calculated using BLOSUM62-based TCRdist between CDR3 peptides within each V-J. Welch's t-statistics and random forest reduced 450 to 600 V-J features to about 13, which were used in a naive Bayes classifier (R e1071). Using fastp at Q25 and MiXCR, TCRdb reprocessed the public reads and kept productive beta chains. Each CDR3 protein appears once, grouped with its most common genes and DNA. TCRdb, rather than the study authors, made the V and J calls. The sample table shows about 640,000 distinct CDR3 sequences, and around 21% are seen once. The ten largest account for roughly a third of the sample.

The data were taken from a study of T cells in Graves' hyperthyroidism and ophthalmopathy (dated by TCRdb to the late 2010s). About the study as a whole: Peripheral blood was sampled at the time of initial diagnosis, prior to any treatment. To identify distinguishing TCR V-J signatures, a discovery cohort of about 100 patients was used, comprising fewer than 45 with Graves' ophthalmopathy and under 60 with stable Graves' hyperthyroidism. Prospective prediction of ophthalmopathy was tested in an independent validation cohort of fewer than 20 hyperthyroidism patients and 15 to 17 patients who later progressed to ophthalmopathy. The roughly 100 discovery patients were randomly split 7:3 into training and test sets. Thyroid tissue and blood T-cell repertoires from roughly 6 Graves' hyperthyroidism patients were also compared in the study. After blood sampling, hyperthyroidism patients were treated with methimazole at a starting dose of 30 mg daily, and ophthalmopathy patients were treated with high-dose intravenous methylprednisolone. According to the paper, TCR Vbeta CDR3 sequencing was carried out on 135 peripheral blood samples, which came from 40 to 45 ophthalmopathy, fewer than 80 hyperthyroidism and roughly 17 progressor patients. Overall results and qualifications from the work: In cross-validation, a model built on a 13 V-J signature told ophthalmopathy apart from stable hyperthyroidism with 85% to 90% sensitivity and around 83% specificity, and in testing the same model reached 80%/75%. Blood samples also contained most of the expanded thyroid clonotypes (frequency above 0.001), which suggests that blood repertoires may reflect thyroid immune responses. No statistical method was used to set the sample size in advance, and investigators knew the group allocation. In validation, progression to ophthalmopathy was predicted by the model with around 71% sensitivity and 72.22% specificity, a median of about 6 months before onset.

V trim: 3 bases; J trim: 1 base; unmatched bases: 9. CDR1 LNHDA and CDR2 SQIVND were looked up in the germline V gene (reference sequence). The CDR3 spans 16 residues, from the cysteine through the phenylalanine. Only the CDR3 portion is preserved as DNA: 48 bases, with reading frame beginning at the first base. The sequencing input was blood. The origin of this receptor is a man between 25 and 39 years old with Graves' ophthalmopathy. The rearrangement joined TRBV19 to TRBJ2-7; 7 middle bases align to TRBD2. The nucleotide sequence is given as TGTGCCAGTAGTATGGGAAGCGGGAAAGGATCCTACGAGCAGTACTTC. Translated, this is CASSMGSGKGSYEQYF.